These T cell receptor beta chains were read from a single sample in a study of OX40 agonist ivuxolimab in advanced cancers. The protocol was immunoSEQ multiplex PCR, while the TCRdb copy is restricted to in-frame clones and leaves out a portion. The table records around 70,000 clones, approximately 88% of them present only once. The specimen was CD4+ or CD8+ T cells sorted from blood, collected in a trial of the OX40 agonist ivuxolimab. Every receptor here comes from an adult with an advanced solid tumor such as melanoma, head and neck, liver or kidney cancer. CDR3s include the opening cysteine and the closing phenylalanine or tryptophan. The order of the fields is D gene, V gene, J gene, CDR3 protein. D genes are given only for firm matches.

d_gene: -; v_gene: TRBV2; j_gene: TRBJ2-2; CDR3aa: CASSGTVYTGELFF
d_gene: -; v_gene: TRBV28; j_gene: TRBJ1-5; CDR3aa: CASTSGGNQPQHF
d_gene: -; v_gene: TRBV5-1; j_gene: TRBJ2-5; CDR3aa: CASSLGRFQETQYF
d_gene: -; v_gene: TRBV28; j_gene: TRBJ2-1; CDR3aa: CASSLKGQYNEQFF
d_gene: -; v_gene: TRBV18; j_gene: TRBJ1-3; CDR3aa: CASSRLSGNTIYF
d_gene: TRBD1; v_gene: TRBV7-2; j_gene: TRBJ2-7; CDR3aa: CASSSRTGYSYEQYF
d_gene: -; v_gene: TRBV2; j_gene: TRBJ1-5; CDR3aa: CASSQQVVQPQHF
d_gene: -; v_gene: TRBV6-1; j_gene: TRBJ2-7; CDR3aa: CASTRGNEQYF
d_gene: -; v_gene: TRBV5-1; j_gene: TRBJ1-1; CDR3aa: CASSPIAGLNTEAFF
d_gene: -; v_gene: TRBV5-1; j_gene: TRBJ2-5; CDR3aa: CASSLYLGETQYF
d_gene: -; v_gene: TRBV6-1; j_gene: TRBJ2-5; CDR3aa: CASSGTSSETQYF
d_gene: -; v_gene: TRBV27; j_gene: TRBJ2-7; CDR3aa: CASSLLGRDEQYF
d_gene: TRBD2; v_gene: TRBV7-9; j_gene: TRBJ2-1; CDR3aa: CASSSKPTGTSDNYNEQFF
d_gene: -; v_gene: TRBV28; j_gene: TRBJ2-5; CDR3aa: CASSRSGGAWTQYF
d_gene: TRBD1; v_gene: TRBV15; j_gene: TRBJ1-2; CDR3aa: CATSGQGNDYGYTF
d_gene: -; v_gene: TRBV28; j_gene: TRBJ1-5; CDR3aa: CASKTWGYSNQPQHF
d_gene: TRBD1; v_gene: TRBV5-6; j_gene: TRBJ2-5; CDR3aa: CASSSAGQGWWETQYF
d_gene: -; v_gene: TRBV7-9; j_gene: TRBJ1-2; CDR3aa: CATGLYGYTF
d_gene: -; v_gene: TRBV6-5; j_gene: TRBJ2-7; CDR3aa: CASSYSESAYEQYF
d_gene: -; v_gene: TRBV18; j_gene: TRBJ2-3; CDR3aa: CASSLGTDTQYF
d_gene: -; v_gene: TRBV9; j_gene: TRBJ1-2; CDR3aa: CASSVEVNTFYGYTF
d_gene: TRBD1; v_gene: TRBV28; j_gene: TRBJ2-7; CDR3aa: CASSSWGQGGEQYF
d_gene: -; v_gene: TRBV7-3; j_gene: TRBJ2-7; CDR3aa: CASSPIEQTTYEQYF
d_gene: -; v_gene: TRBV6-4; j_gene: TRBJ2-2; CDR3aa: CASSLLPNTGELFF
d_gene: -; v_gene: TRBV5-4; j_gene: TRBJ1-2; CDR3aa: CASTNPGRGNYGYTF
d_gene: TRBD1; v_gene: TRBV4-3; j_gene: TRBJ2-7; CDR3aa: CASSQDGTGGRQYF
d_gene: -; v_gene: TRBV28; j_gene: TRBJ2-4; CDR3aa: CASSAPGGNIQYF
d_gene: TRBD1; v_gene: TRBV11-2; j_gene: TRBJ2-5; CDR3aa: CASSSTLQGLETQYF
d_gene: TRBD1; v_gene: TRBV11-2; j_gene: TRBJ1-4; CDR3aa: CASSLQTGGNEKLFF
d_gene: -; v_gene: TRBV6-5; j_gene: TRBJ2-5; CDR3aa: CASSYLGRPGETQYF
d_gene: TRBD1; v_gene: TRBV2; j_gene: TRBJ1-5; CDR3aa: CASLGTGGKQPQHF
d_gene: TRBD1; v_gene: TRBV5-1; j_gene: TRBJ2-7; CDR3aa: CASSFGGQTYEQYF
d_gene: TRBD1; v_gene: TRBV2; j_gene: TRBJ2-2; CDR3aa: CASRSTGANTGELFF
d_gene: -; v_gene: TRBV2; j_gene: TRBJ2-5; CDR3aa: CASSPGLIFQETQYF
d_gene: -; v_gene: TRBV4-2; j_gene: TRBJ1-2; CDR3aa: CASSTGQPNYGYTF
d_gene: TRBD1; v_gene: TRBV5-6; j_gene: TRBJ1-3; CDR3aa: CASSSTGVWGNTIYF
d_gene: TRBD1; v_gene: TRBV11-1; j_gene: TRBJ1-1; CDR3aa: CASSSFVGGHTEAFF
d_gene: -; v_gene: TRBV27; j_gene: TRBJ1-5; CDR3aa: CASSPSGARVRNQPQHF
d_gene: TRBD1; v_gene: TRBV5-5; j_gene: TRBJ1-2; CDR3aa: CASSLGTGGHYGYTF
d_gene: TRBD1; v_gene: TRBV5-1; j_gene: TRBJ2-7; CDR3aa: CASSGSGTGAGEQYF
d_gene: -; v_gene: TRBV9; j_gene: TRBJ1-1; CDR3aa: CASSVNENTEAFF
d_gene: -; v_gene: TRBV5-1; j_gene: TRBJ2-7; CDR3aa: CASSLDISYEQYF
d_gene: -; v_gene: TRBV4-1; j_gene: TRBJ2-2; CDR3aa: CASSQGVQGGELFF
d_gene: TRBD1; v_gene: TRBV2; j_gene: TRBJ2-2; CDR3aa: CASRPQGSTGELFF
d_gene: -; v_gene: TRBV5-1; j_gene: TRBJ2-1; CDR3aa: CASGGKGFNEQFF
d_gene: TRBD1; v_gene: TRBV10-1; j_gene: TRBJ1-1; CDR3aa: CASSEWQGETFTEAFF
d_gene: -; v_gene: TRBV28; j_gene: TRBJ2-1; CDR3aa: CASSSNPPDRLKLSYNEQFF
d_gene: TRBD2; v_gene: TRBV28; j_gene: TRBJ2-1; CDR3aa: CASSGTSGANEQFF
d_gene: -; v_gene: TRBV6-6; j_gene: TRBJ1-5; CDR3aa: CASSYTGRGNQPQHF
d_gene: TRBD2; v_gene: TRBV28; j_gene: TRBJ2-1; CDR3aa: CASSLQLAGGLGNEQFF
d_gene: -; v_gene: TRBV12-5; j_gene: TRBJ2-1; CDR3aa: CASGLYVGSGPNEQFF
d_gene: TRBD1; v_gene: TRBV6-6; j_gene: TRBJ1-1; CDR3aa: CASSWTGGTEAFF
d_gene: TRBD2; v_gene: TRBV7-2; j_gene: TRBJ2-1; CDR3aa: CASSLVAGGVGNEQFF
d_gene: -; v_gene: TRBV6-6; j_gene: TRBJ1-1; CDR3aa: CASSYMGGEAFF